A single sample is the source of the 27 T cell receptor beta chains below, sequenced in a study of T cell changes during pregnancy in multiple sclerosis. Generated by immunoSEQ multiplex PCR, the TCRdb table keeps only in-frame clones and is missing some. The data show about 100,000 clones, approximately 92% seen once. The sample in question was peripheral blood, obtained in the second trimester of pregnancy. These receptors were taken from a female donor with multiple sclerosis, enrolled in a pregnancy study.

The chain uses TRBV14 and TRBJ2-1; D is possibly TRBD2 (5 bases). This CDR3 is built from 15 residues. V shed 1 base and J shed 3 bases, with 10 bases lying between them. Looked up from germline, CDR1 is SGHDN and CDR2 is FVKESK. The CDR3 loop reads CASSQASGHYNEQFF. For the CDR3, the DNA is TGTGCCAGCAGCCAAGCGAGCGGCCACTACAATGAGCAGTTCTTC.

This chain joins TRBV10-3 and TRBJ2-1; D may be TRBD2 (7 bases). The CDR3 covers 15 residues. Trimming cost V 4 bases and J 7 bases, with 17 bases left between them. Germline V gene data show CDR1 as ENHRY and CDR2 as SYGVKD. Here the CDR3 reads CAISAGASGSNEQFF. The CDR3 DNA reads as TGTGCCATCAGTGCAGGGGCTAGCGGAAGTAATGAGCAGTTCTTC.

V gene TRBV7-3 combines with J gene TRBJ2-5; TRBD1 matches 7 bases. Per the germline V gene, CDR1 is SGHTA and CDR2 is FQGTGA. This CDR3 has 17 amino acids. The trim removed 1 base at V and 3 bases at J, leaving 11 bases unmatched. The CDR3 sequence: CASSLKGQGTAKETQYF. For the CDR3, the DNA is TGTGCCAGCAGCTTAAAAGGACAAGGGACAGCTAAAGAGACCCAGTACTTC.

This clone appeared once. The J gene is TRBJ2-7, the V gene TRBV7-9, with 8 bases matching TRBD1. The germline gives CDR1 SEHNR, CDR2 FQNEAQ (reference sequence). There are 14 residues in the CDR3. V trimming: 5 bases; J trimming: 1 base; junction bases outside the gene matches: 4. The DNA for the CDR3 is TGTGCCAGCAGCGGACAGGGCCCTTCCTACGAGCAGTACTTC. Its protein product is CASSGQGPSYEQYF.

The gene calls are TRBV7-9 and TRBJ2-3; no reliable D call. The length of the CDR3 is 12 residues. CDR1 and CDR2 from the germline V gene are SEHNR and FQNEAQ (reference sequence). Deletions cut 5 bases from V and 6 bases from J, with 9 bases between. CDR3 bases: TGTGCCAGCAGCCAGTTCGGGGATACGCAGTATTTT. Translated: CASSQFGDTQYF.

As for this clone: One junction end disagrees with the germline gene, perhaps due to a read error. The V and J genes are TRBV6-6 and TRBJ2-3; 9 positions agree with TRBD2. The CDR3 covers 13 residues. Per the germline V gene, CDR1 is MNHNY and CDR2 is SVGAGI (reference sequence). This CDR3 is CASGKGGVDTQYF. In DNA form, the CDR3 reads TGCGCTAGCGGGAAGGGGGGGGTAGATACGCAGTATTTT.

This rearrangement joins TRBV28 to TRBJ1-5; D is possibly TRBD1 (5 bases). V was trimmed by 3 bases and J by 1 base, leaving 10 bases between them. The germline V gene encodes CDR1 MDHEN and CDR2 SYDVKM. This CDR3 comprises 15 residues. DNA of the CDR3: TGTGCCAGCAGTTTCGGCGACAGAAGCAATCAGCCCCAGCATTTT. Translated: CASSFGDRSNQPQHF.

This chain joins TRBV28 and TRBJ2-6; tentative D call: TRBD2 (5 bases). This CDR3 comprises 16 residues. V was pared by 7 bases and J by 0 bases, with 13 bases between. Germline CDR1 MDHEN, CDR2 SYDVKM. CDR3 nucleotide sequence: TGTGCCAGCATGGTCGTTGCGGGCTCTGGGGCCAACGTCCTGACTTTC. Protein sequence: CASMVVAGSGANVLTF.

The chain joins TRBV19 to TRBJ2-3; 10 nucleotides agree with TRBD1. Germline-derived CDR1 and CDR2 are LNHDA and SQIVND (reference sequence). This CDR3 has 16 amino acids. Trimming took 8 bases from V and 2 from J; bases not matched to a gene: 10. The CDR3 loop reads CASSKTGGNPTDTQYF. DNA of the CDR3: TGTGCCAGTTCTAAGACAGGGGGCAACCCCACAGATACGCAGTATTTT.

The chain recombines TRBV6-5 with TRBJ2-1, with 11 bases that match TRBD2. With V trimmed by 8 bases and J by 6 bases, 9 bases remained unmatched. The V gene's germline CDR1 is MNHEY and CDR2 SVGAGI. The CDR3 runs to 15 residues. The CDR3: CASLHSSGRFNEQFF. The CDR3 DNA reads TGTGCCAGCCTACATTCTAGCGGGAGGTTCAATGAGCAGTTCTTC.

J is TRBJ2-1 and V is TRBV7-9; D gene uncertain. The CDR3 has 13 residues. With 9 bases removed from V and 4 bases from J, the gap between germline ends came to 13 bases. From germline, CDR1 is SEHNR and CDR2 FQNEAQ (reference sequence). In DNA form, the CDR3 reads TGTGCCAGTGCTCTAGTAAATTACAATGAGCAGTTCTTC. This translates into CASALVNYNEQFF. Looking up the rest from reference TRBV7-9 and TRBJ2-1 gives the full variable domain: DTGVSQNPRHKITKRGQNVTFRCDPISEHNRLYWYRQTLGQGPEFLTYFQNEAQLEKSRLLSDRFSAERPKGSFSTLEIQRTEQGDSAMYLCASALVNYNEQFFGPGTRLTVL.

This clone showed up just once. This CDR3 is CASSSALRKDTQYF. CDR3 nucleotide sequence: TGTGCCAGCAGCTCCGCCCTCAGAAAAGATACGCAGTATTTT. The chain combines TRBV7-3 with TRBJ2-3; D ambiguous. The CDR3 extends over 14 amino acids. CDR1 and CDR2 from the germline V gene are SGHTA and FQGTGA. V lost 4 bases and J lost 5, with 13 bases in between.

This clone was picked up one time. The CDR3 loop reads CASSIDRGEKNYQPQHF. CDR3 DNA sequence: TGTGCCAGCAGCATAGACAGGGGCGAGAAAAATTATCAGCCCCAGCATTTT. The rearrangement uses TRBV27 and TRBJ1-5, with 8 bases matching TRBD1. CDR1 is MNHEY and CDR2 is SMNVEV in the germline V gene (reference sequence). This CDR3 is 17 amino acids long. Trimming took 6 bases from V and 5 from J; bases not matched to a gene: 15.

This rearrangement joins TRBV2 to TRBJ1-5, with D uncertain. This CDR3 has 14 amino acids. Germline V gives CDR1 SNHLY, CDR2 FYNNEI. Trimming took off 4 bases at V and 3 bases at J, with 10 bases between the two ends. The CDR3 DNA is TGTGCCAGCAGTGGACATTTTTCCAATCAGCCCCAGCATTTT. Its protein is CASSGHFSNQPQHF.

V gene TRBV10-1 combines with J gene TRBJ2-7; tentatively, D is TRBD2 (6 bases). Germline CDR1 WNHNN, CDR2 SYGVQD (reference sequence). V shed 2 bases and J shed 2 bases, with 19 bases lying between them. This CDR3 region has 17 residues. CDR3 protein: CASSEAILALGTYEQYF. CDR3 sequence (DNA): TGCGCCAGCAGTGAGGCTATCCTAGCGCTAGGTACCTACGAGCAGTACTTC.

A few counts support this clone. The chain carries TRBV19 and TRBJ2-1, with TRBD2 matching over 10 bases. Germline CDR1 reads LNHDA; CDR2 reads SQIVND (reference sequence). Trimming took 6 bases from V and 9 from J; bases not matched to a gene: 14. CDR3 size: 16 residues. This chain's CDR3 is CASSTRESGRAIEQFF. As DNA, the CDR3 is TGTGCCAGTAGCACAAGGGAGAGCGGGAGGGCCATTGAGCAGTTCTTC.

This chain uses TRBV4-2 with TRBJ2-7, with TRBD2 identical over 10 bases. Trimming removed 1 base from V and 4 bases from J; junction bases left unmatched: 10. Germline CDR1 LGHNA, CDR2 YNFKEQ. The CDR3 is made up of 17 amino acids. The CDR3 DNA follows: TGTGCCAGCAGCCAAGCCCATCTAGCGGGAGTAGGATACGAGCAGTACTTC. This encodes CASSQAHLAGVGYEQYF.

The chain joins TRBV15 to TRBJ1-2; 7 bases align to TRBD1. J gave up 6 bases and V 7 bases, and 2 bases lay outside the gene matches. In germline, CDR1 is LNHNV, CDR2 YYDKDF (reference sequence). The CDR3 is made up of 11 amino acids. For the CDR3, the DNA is TGTGCCACCACCCAGGGGGATGGCTACACCTTC. It is translated as CATTQGDGYTF.

V usage is TRBV9 and J usage is TRBJ2-1; 10 bases match TRBD2. V dropped 3 bases and J dropped 7; count of bases not matched to a gene: 7. This CDR3 spans 15 amino acids. Germline CDR1 is SGDLS and CDR2 is YYNGEE. The CDR3: CASSELAGVGNEQFF. CDR3 sequence (DNA): TGTGCCAGCAGCGAGCTAGCGGGAGTCGGGAATGAGCAGTTCTTC. The full variable domain, in which reference TRBV9 and TRBJ2-1 provide the parts outside the CDR3, is DSGVTQTPKHLITATGQRVTLRCSPRSGDLSVYWYQQSLDQGLQFLIQYYNGEERAKGNILERFSAQQFPDLHSELNLSSLELGDSALYFCASSELAGVGNEQFFGPGTRLTVL.

V is TRBV21-1 and J is TRBJ2-7; TRBD1 reflects the table's D call only, with no check against the DNA. TRBV21-1 is noted as a pseudogene. The CDR3 loop spans 16 amino acids. As DNA, the CDR3 is TGTGCCAGCAGCAAAGGGACAGGGGAGGAGGCCTACGAGCAGTACTTC. This gives the protein CASSKGTGEEAYEQYF.

This clone was counted a single time. The chain carries TRBV5-6 and TRBJ1-6; 8 bases agree with TRBD1. V lost 0 bases, J lost 6 bases, and 5 bases stayed unmatched. Per the germline V gene, CDR1 is SGHDT and CDR2 is YYEEEE. This CDR3 region has 16 residues. The CDR3, as DNA: TGTGCCAGCAGCTTGGTTCGGGGACAGGCTAATTCACCCCTCCACTTT. This sequence encodes CASSLVRGQANSPLHF.

This sequence joins TRBV11-3 and TRBJ2-1, with 7 bases lining up with TRBD2. The trim removed 3 bases at V and 5 bases at J, leaving 10 bases unmatched. Germline CDR1 reads SGHNT; CDR2 reads YENEEA. This CDR3 contains 16 residues. CDR3 DNA: TGTGCCAGCAGCTTGTTTGCGGGAGCAGGCGACAATGAGCAGTTCTTC. Residues: CASSLFAGAGDNEQFF.

The chain recombines TRBV5-1 with TRBJ2-5; 7 nucleotides agree with TRBD2. The V gene end was trimmed by 1 base and the J gene end by 1 base; junction bases not matched to a gene: 4. The CDR3 extends over 15 amino acids. The germline CDR1 and CDR2 sequences are SGHRS and YFSETQ. In DNA, the CDR3 is TGCGCCAGCAGCTTGCGTGGGACTATCCAAGAGACCCAGTACTTC. As protein: CASSLRGTIQETQYF.

In its sample, this clone was seen once. The chain has TRBV28 and TRBJ1-5; D unresolved. This CDR3 is built from 15 residues. Germline V gives CDR1 MDHEN, CDR2 SYDVKM. V was pared by 4 bases and J by 6 bases, with 16 bases between. CDR3 loop: CASSYLRRVGQPQHF. The DNA of the CDR3 is TGTGCCAGCAGTTACCTCAGGAGGGTGGGTCAGCCCCAGCATTTT.

CDR3 loop: CASSRNTEAFF. Written as DNA, the CDR3 is TGTGCCAGCAGCCGGAACACTGAAGCTTTCTTT. The V gene is TRBV6-6, the J gene TRBJ1-1; D ambiguous. V lost 6 bases and J lost 1, with 3 bases in between. Germline V gene lookup returns CDR1 MNHNY and CDR2 SVGAGI (reference sequence). The CDR3 extends over 11 amino acids.

This chain links TRBV30 with TRBJ1-5; TRBD1 matches at 7 bases. Germline lookup yields CDR1 GTSNPN and CDR2 SVGIG (reference sequence). The CDR3 has 15 residues. J lost 4 bases, V lost 0 bases, and 6 bases had no gene match. The CDR3 is CAWSVSRQGNQPQHF. Written as DNA, the CDR3 is TGTGCCTGGAGTGTATCCCGACAGGGAAATCAGCCCCAGCATTTT.

On this clone: The junction shows a germline mismatch at one end, possibly a read error. V and J are TRBV6-1 and TRBJ2-1, with D unresolved. The CDR3 loop spans 14 amino acids. Germline V gene lookup returns CDR1 MNHNS and CDR2 SASEGT. CDR3 in amino acids: CASSEALTSVGGIF. The DNA of the CDR3 is TGTGCCAGCAGTGAAGCGCTTACGTCTGTTGGCGGTATCTTC.